The text below deals with one T cell receptor beta chain. This clone's antigen is unknown. One base away there is no much larger clone; base qualities are not given. These data come from a study of blood T cell repertoires in COVID-19 (dated by TCRdb to 2019 to 2021). Looking at the study overall: The collaborator samples originated in the United States, Italy and Spain and spanned the acute and convalescent phases of COVID-19. The material from the prospective study consisted of cDNA or gDNA derived from T cells, B-cell-depleted T cells, or PBMCs. Subjects who had been exposed to COVID-19, were actively infected with it, or had recovered from it provided the deeply sampled blood TCRbeta repertoires that made up the dataset. The repertoires were made available in a free public database intended to serve as a resource for research on the immune response to SARS-CoV-2. The samples were drawn from two sources: the first 160 participants of the ongoing ImmuneRACE study, and 1,254 subjects contributed by 6 global collaborators. The sample metadata nearly always contained a de-identified subject ID, COVID-19 status, age in years and sex. Where available, HLA class I and class II types were obtained from metadata supplied by the sample provider rather than from assay-based typing. Points the paper makes about the study in general: The amount of clinical and demographic metadata varied by source and participant and was provided uncurated.

The germline V gene provides CDR1 SGHDT and CDR2 YYEEEE. Clipping removes 0 bases from V and 0 bases from J, with 12 as the unmatched junction base count. The CDR3 measures 19 amino acids from cysteine to phenylalanine. Of all the DNA, just the CDR3 is kept, 57 bases in frame from base 1. TCRbeta CDR3 regions were amplified from genomic DNA by means of the immunoSEQ Assay, a bias-controlled multiplex PCR. Processing in the source paper ran as follows. The number of nucleated cells in each sample was estimated from the amplification of reference gene primers within the assay. To quantify the absolute abundance of each unique TCRbeta CDR3 rearrangement, sequence reads were collapsed and filtered. For each sample, productive Simpson clonality was calculated as the square root of Simpson's diversity index across productive rearrangements. TCRdb obtained this table from immuneACCESS and retained in-frame rearrangements with V and J assigned. These tables miss some clones; where compared with another copy, unresolved V genes account for less than half of the shortfall, and the remainder is unexplained. The DNA was the basis for D and trimming; V, J and clone size are from that table. The sample records some 160,000 clones, about 85% of which are singletons. The ten largest make up under 15% of the sample.

A second Seattle source provided samples from volunteer blood donors who had recovered from COVID-19. The collaborating institutions used their own protocols to collect whole blood in K2EDTA tubes. For TCRbeta analysis, collaborators shipped samples as frozen whole blood, isolated PBMCs, or DNA extracted from either of those sample types. Sequencing input: peripheral blood. The chain couples TRBV5-6 to TRBJ2-3, with 8 bases matching TRBD2. This TCR came from a man aged 65-85 years who had recovered from COVID-19. DNA sequence: TGTGCCAGCAGCTTGGGCCCCCCTACTAGCGGCGCTAGCACAGATACGCAGTATTTT. Its product reads: CASSLGPPTSGASTDTQYF.